This record covers a single T cell receptor beta chain. This sample is drawn from a study of blood T cell repertoires in COVID-19. Followed over time, Seattle patients had been enrolled while infection was active. The assay was immunoSEQ multiplex PCR, and TCRdb's table has in-frame clones only and misses some. The sample yields some 190,000 clones, under 85% seen once. V was clipped by 5 bases and J by 2 bases, with 12 bases between them. Germline CDR1 and CDR2: SGHNT and YYREEE (reference sequence). This CDR3 comprises 14 residues. The source of this sequence is a man aged 80 or over with COVID-19, enrolled during active disease. V is TRBV5-4 and J is TRBJ2-3; tentatively, D is TRBD2 (5 bases). The sample consisted of peripheral blood. CDR3 amino acids: CASSRDYDTDTQYF. DNA of the CDR3: TGTGCCAGCAGTCGTGACTACGACACAGATACGCAGTATTTT.